The 9 T cell receptor beta chains in this list originate from one sample, sequenced in a study of OX40 agonist ivuxolimab in advanced cancers. Library generation was performed with the immunoSEQ multiplex PCR assay. TCRdb obtained this table from immuneACCESS and retained in-frame rearrangements with V and J assigned. These tables miss some clones; where compared with another copy, unresolved V genes account for less than half of the shortfall, and the remainder is unexplained. The sample table shows 55,000 to 90,000 clones, and approximately 80% are seen once. The ten top clones hold 1.1% of the sample. Sequenced material: CD4+ or CD8+ T cells sorted from blood, taken in a trial of the OX40 agonist ivuxolimab. Every receptor here comes from an adult with an advanced solid tumor such as melanoma, head and neck, liver or kidney cancer.

This clone was seen only a few times. This sequence joins TRBV5-1 and TRBJ2-2; D gene ambiguous. CDR3 size: 12 residues. Germline V gene data show CDR1 as SGHRS and CDR2 as YFSETQ. Trimming left V 7 bases short and J 2 bases short, with 6 bases between. In DNA form, the CDR3 reads TGCGCCAGCGGGCAAAACACCGGGGAGCTGTTTTTT. Translating it yields CASGQNTGELFF.

The CDR3 protein is CASSYERDPGGYTF. The CDR3 region has the DNA TGTGCCAGCAGTTACGAACGGGACCCGGGTGGCTACACCTTC. The rearrangement joins TRBV2 to TRBJ1-2; tentative D call: TRBD1 (5 bases). The ends were cut back, 5 bases at V and 7 bases at J, with 17 bases in the middle. Germline assignment: CDR1 SNHLY and CDR2 FYNNEI. The CDR3 length is 14 residues.

The chain recombines TRBV5-4 with TRBJ1-5, with D possibly matching TRBD1 (5 bases). The CDR3 is 15 residues long. Between the trimmed V and J ends, which lost 0 bases and 3 bases, there was a span of 10 bases. Germline CDR1 and CDR2: SGHNT and YYREEE (reference sequence). This chain's CDR3 is CASSLDGGLNQPQHF. In DNA form, the CDR3 reads TGTGCCAGCAGCTTGGATGGGGGTCTCAATCAGCCCCAGCATTTT.

This clone was observed a single time. The chain recombines TRBV19 with TRBJ2-3, with D maybe TRBD2 (5 bases). The CDR3 is made up of 14 amino acids. Trimming shortened V by 7 bases and J by 1 base, and 12 bases separated the two germline ends. Germline values: CDR1 LNHDA, CDR2 SQIVND (reference sequence). CDR3 nucleotides: TGTGCCAGTAAGAGGCTAGCTGGCACAGATACGCAGTATTTT. This codes for CASKRLAGTDTQYF.

The rearrangement links TRBV28 to TRBJ2-5; D not resolved. This CDR3 has 11 residues. Deletions cut 9 bases from V and 4 bases from J, with 9 bases between. The germline V gene encodes CDR1 MDHEN and CDR2 SYDVKM. DNA of the CDR3: TGTGCCAGGAGATCGGGAGAGACCCAGTACTTC. It specifies CARRSGETQYF.

The chain is built from TRBV16 and TRBJ1-2, with a possible D match to TRBD1 (5 bases). The length of the CDR3 is 13 residues. The germline V and J ends were trimmed by 3 bases and 0 bases, with 5 bases remaining between them. Per germline, CDR1 KGHSY and CDR2 FQNENV. Written as DNA, the CDR3 is TGTGCCAGCAGCCAGACAGCTAACTATGGCTACACCTTC. The encoded protein is CASSQTANYGYTF.

J is TRBJ1-1 and V is TRBV19, with 9 bases fitting TRBD1. J gave up 1 base and V 3 bases, and 12 bases lay outside the gene matches. From germline, CDR1 is LNHDA and CDR2 SQIVND (reference sequence). CDR3 length equals 18 residues. The CDR3 here is CASSIYRGPSGWNTEAFF. DNA for the CDR3: TGTGCCAGTAGTATTTACAGGGGGCCCTCGGGATGGAACACTGAAGCTTTCTTT.

This chain links TRBV18 with TRBJ2-3, with 9 bases aligning to TRBD1. Germline V gives CDR1 KGHSH, CDR2 LQKENI. With 8 bases clipped from V and 0 bases from J, the junction kept 18 bases outside the gene matches. This CDR3 is built from 19 residues. CDR3 sequence reads: CASRPPGTGRIGSTDTQYF. In DNA form, the CDR3 reads TGTGCCAGCCGACCCCCCGGGACAGGGAGAATTGGTAGCACAGATACGCAGTATTTT.

The genes are TRBV29-1 and TRBJ1-2; the match to TRBD1 covers 9 bases. Germline-derived CDR1 and CDR2 are SQVTM and ANQGSEA. V was pared by 8 bases and J by 8 bases, with 6 bases of the junction left unmatched. The CDR3 runs to 11 residues. CDR3 sequence reads: CSTWTGEGYTF. DNA for the CDR3: TGCAGCACCTGGACAGGGGAGGGCTACACCTTC.